Listed below are T cell receptor beta chains from one sample, sequenced in a study of cytomegalovirus exposure and HLA in healthy donors. This table comes from immunoSEQ multiplex PCR, and its TCRdb copy is limited to in-frame clones, with some not included. The table includes 150,000 to 200,000 clones, approximately 83% detected once. Material: PBMCs. Every receptor here comes from a man younger than 30 in good health and CMV-seropositive. CDR3s include the opening cysteine and the closing phenylalanine or tryptophan. The D gene is left open where the match is weak. Size values are once, few and many counts, or a class for expanded clones, and some rows have none.

TRBJ1-2 TRBV7-6 . . 14 CASSLGHRNYGYTF TGTGCCAGCAGCCTTGGACACCGTAACTATGGCTACACCTTC
TRBJ2-7 TRBV2 . . 16 CASFKSWTQPRNEQYF TGTGCCAGCTTCAAGAGCTGGACTCAACCGCGGAACGAGCAGTACTTC
TRBJ2-5 TRBV12-5 . . 13 CASGSGTLETQYF TGTGCTAGTGGTTCCGGGACATTAGAGACCCAGTACTTC
TRBJ1-2 TRBV7-6 . . 15 CASSPSGQNNYGYTF TGTGCCAGCAGCCCCTCGGGACAAAATAATTATGGCTACACCTTC
TRBJ1-4 TRBV6-1 . . 15 CASSEPVATNEKLFF TGTGCCAGCAGTGAACCAGTTGCAACTAATGAAAAACTGTTTTTT
TRBJ2-2 TRBV7-6 TRBD2 . 17 CASSELFGGGPTGELFF TGTGCCAGCAGCGAACTTTTCGGGGGGGGCCCCACCGGGGAGCTGTTTTTT
TRBJ1-2 TRBV30 . . 13 CAWSTDGLYGYTF TGTGCCTGGAGCACGGACGGACTCTATGGCTACACCTTC
TRBJ2-5 TRBV5-1 . . 14 CASSLAQIQETQYF TGCGCCAGCAGCTTGGCCCAGATCCAAGAGACCCAGTACTTC
TRBJ2-7 TRBV30 . . 16 CAWSDDNGKNTYEQYF TGTGCCTGGAGCGACGACAACGGTAAAAATACCTACGAGCAGTACTTC
TRBJ1-3 TRBV11-2 . . 17 CASSPRLDRNSGNTIYF TGTGCCAGCAGCCCGAGGCTGGACAGAAACTCTGGAAACACCATATATTTT
TRBJ2-3 TRBV19 TRBD2 once 14 CASSIAGGQDTQYF TGTGCCAGTAGTATAGCGGGGGGGCAAGATACGCAGTATTTT
TRBJ2-7 TRBV27 . . 13 CASSFGGIHEQYF TGTGCCAGCAGTTTTGGAGGGATCCACGAGCAGTACTTC
TRBJ1-5 TRBV30 . . 15 CAWSVDNRDYQPQHF TGTGCCTGGAGTGTCGATAACAGGGATTATCAGCCCCAGCATTTT
TRBJ1-2 TRBV11-2 TRBD1 . 18 CASSHIFGQGQFNYGYTF TGTGCCAGCAGCCACATATTCGGACAGGGTCAATTTAACTATGGCTACACCTTC
TRBJ1-2 TRBV6-5 . . 13 CASQGPVLEGYTF TGTGCCAGCCAGGGCCCGGTGCTAGAGGGCTACACCTTC
TRBJ2-7 TRBV7-7 TRBD1 . 13 CASSSGTDYEQYF TGTGCTAGCAGCTCCGGGACAGACTACGAGCAGTACTTC
TRBJ2-7 TRBV5-5 . . 15 CASSLRHTLTYEQYF TGTGCCAGCAGCCTTAGACACACATTGACCTACGAGCAGTACTTC
TRBJ1-3 TRBV5-1 TRBD1 . 16 CASSTTPGGLGNTIYF TGCGCCAGCAGCACAACCCCAGGGGGCTTGGGAAACACCATATATTTT
TRBJ1-4 TRBV7-9 TRBD1 once 16 CASSQGVFRPNEKLFF TGTGCCAGCAGCCAGGGGGTTTTTAGGCCTAATGAAAAACTGTTTTTT
TRBJ1-2 TRBV4-1 TRBD1 . 16 CASSQETTGGIYGYTF TGCGCCAGCAGCCAAGAGACGACAGGGGGCATCTATGGCTACACCTTC
TRBJ2-7 TRBV12-5 . . 13 CASGLGRGYEQYF TGTGCTAGTGGTTTGGGCAGGGGCTACGAGCAGTACTTC
TRBJ2-7 TRBV7-2 TRBD1 . 17 CASSFHSGTGSSYEQYF TGTGCCAGCAGCTTTCACTCCGGGACAGGGAGCTCCTACGAGCAGTACTTC
TRBJ2-7 TRBV14 . . 14 CASSPDNRFYEQYF TGTGCCAGCAGCCCGGACAACCGTTTTTACGAGCAGTACTTC
TRBJ2-7 TRBV5-6 . once 15 CASIPTGNAPYEQYF TGTGCCAGCATCCCCACCGGGAACGCCCCCTACGAGCAGTACTTC
TRBJ2-7 TRBV9 TRBD1 once 15 CASSVGGTGAYEQYF TGTGCCAGCAGCGTAGGTGGGACAGGGGCCTACGAGCAGTACTTC
TRBJ2-5 TRBV30 . . 12 CAWSDRDRTQYF TGTGCCTGGAGTGATCGGGATCGGACCCAGTACTTC
TRBJ2-7 TRBV7-9 . . 14 CSSSFGAGRYEQYF TGTTCCAGCAGCTTCGGTGCGGGACGCTACGAGCAGTACTTC
TRBJ1-6 TRBV5-8 . . 16 CASSLRSGGVYSPLHF TGTGCCAGCAGCTTGAGATCCGGAGGGGTTTATTCACCCCTCCACTTT
TRBJ2-3 TRBV29-1 . . 12 CSVETGTDTQYF TGCAGCGTTGAGACCGGGACAGATACGCAGTATTTT
TRBJ2-1 TRBV9 TRBD2 . 15 CASSVAGGPANEQFF TGTGCCAGCAGCGTAGCGGGGGGACCCGCAAATGAGCAGTTCTTC
TRBJ2-3 TRBV5-1 TRBD2 . 14 CASSLGTSQDTQYF TGCGCCAGCAGCTTGGGGACTAGTCAAGATACGCAGTATTTT